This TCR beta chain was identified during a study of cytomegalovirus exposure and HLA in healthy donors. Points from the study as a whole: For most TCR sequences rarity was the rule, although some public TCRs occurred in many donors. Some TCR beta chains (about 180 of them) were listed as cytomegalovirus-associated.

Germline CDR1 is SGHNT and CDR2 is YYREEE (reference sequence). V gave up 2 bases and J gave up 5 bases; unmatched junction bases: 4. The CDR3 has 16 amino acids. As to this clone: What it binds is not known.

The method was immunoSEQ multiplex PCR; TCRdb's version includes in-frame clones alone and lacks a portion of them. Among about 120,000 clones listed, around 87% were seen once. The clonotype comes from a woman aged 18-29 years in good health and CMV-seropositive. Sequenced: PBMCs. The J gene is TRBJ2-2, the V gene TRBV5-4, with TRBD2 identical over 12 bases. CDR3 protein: CASSFLAGGPTGELFF. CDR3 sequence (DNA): TGTGCCAGCAGCTTTCTAGCGGGGGGGCCTACCGGGGAGCTGTTTTTT.